This TCR beta chain is from a study of read filtering for tumor transcriptome and immune sequencing. The wider study: Transcriptome libraries were built from DNase-treated RNA. The study, taken as a whole, reports: About four fifths of IR-seq clonotypes had one read, totaling around 4% of reads; RNA-seq: approximately 73% and 42%. This fraction held mixed bone marrow immune cells after CD138-negative sorting. Even smaller IR-seq throughput identified most shared clonotypes.

The CDR3 is 17 residues long. Germline V gene lookup returns CDR1 MGHRA and CDR2 YSYEKL. From approximately 430 ng of RNA, a library with molecular barcoded alpha/delta and beta/gamma adaptors was made. TCRdb fed the reads into MiXCR, producing one record per CDR3 protein. The table has 30,000 to 35,000 distinct CDR3 sequences, roughly 18% seen once; the top ten hold more than 15%. Concerning this clonotype: The antigen is not known. A much larger clone is a single base away; this may be a read error.

The TCR comes from a donor at least 40 years old with multiple myeloma. The chain links TRBV4-1 to TRBJ1-6; 9 bases match TRBD1. Sequencing was performed on a population of CD138-negative cells sorted from bone marrow. Written as DNA, the CDR3 is TGCGCCAGCAGCCACCCTACCGCGGACAGGGGAAGATCACCCCCCCACTTT. Protein sequence: CASSHPTADRGRSPPHF.